What follows is one T cell receptor beta chain and its context. Its antigen is unidentified. The entry originates in a study of shared clonotypes between healthy human individuals. Study-wide background: The study used three CD4 naive, three CD4 memory, two CD8 naive and one CD8 memory plate per donor.

Positive CCR7 selection of CD45RO-negative cells yielded the naive CD8 cells, and terminally differentiated effector memory CD45RA+ cells were excluded. This CDR3 has 15 residues. V dropped 3 bases and J dropped 8 bases, with 17 bases sitting between them. Germline V CDR1 and CDR2: MGHDK, SYGVNS. The DNA input per sorted-subset replicate PCR was 200 ng, corresponding to some 30,000 T cell genomes. Only in-frame clones appear in the TCRdb table, and some are missing; sequencing was by immunoSEQ multiplex PCR. Counted here are approximately 590,000 clones, just under 97% occurring once; the ten biggest clones make up around 0.11%. Broader study findings: It was the few donors that limited the genetic and exposure-history diversity represented. When compared with the clonotypes that were shared by all four sorted-subset donors, the non-shared clonotypes turned out to have lower generation probabilities.

V usage is TRBV25-1 and J usage is TRBJ2-1; D possibly uses TRBD1 or TRBD2 (6 bases each). Sequenced sample: naive CD8+ T cells sorted from blood. This receptor was obtained from a woman between 25 and 40 years old in good health. Here the CDR3 DNA reads TGTGCCAGCAGTGAGTATGGAGGGACAAACGATGAGCAGTTCTTC. It yields the protein CASSEYGGTNDEQFF.